The 8 T cell receptor beta chains listed next were all sequenced from one sample in a study of cytomegalovirus exposure and HLA in healthy donors. Primers: 60 Vbeta forward and 13 Jbeta reverse. Sequencing used immunoSEQ multiplex PCR; TCRdb keeps in-frame clones, though not all of them. The repertoire includes 75,000 to 80,000 clones, 78% of them detected once, and approximately 1.6% sits in the top ten. The sample taken for sequencing was PBMCs. The receptors stem from a man in his forties or fifties in good health and CMV-seronegative.

This chain links TRBV18 with TRBJ1-2; 9 bases map to TRBD1. This CDR3 has 13 residues. The V gene's germline CDR1 is KGHSH and CDR2 LQKENI. J gave up 3 bases and V 6 bases, and 2 bases lay outside the gene matches. CDR3 DNA sequence: TGTGCCAGCTCGGACAGGGGAGACTATGGCTACACCTTC. Translating gives CASSDRGDYGYTF.

This clone was recorded a few times. V and J are TRBV6-5 and TRBJ2-3; TRBD1 matches at 7 bases. The germline V gene has CDR1 MNHEY and CDR2 SVGAGI. The CDR3 sequence is 15 residues long. V dropped 3 bases and J dropped 0; count of bases not matched to a gene: 3. CDR3 bases: TGTGCCAGCAGTTATCAACAGGGGAGCACAGATACGCAGTATTTT. Its translation is CASSYQQGSTDTQYF.

The chain has TRBV7-8 and TRBJ2-3, with 10 positions matching TRBD2. Germline loops: CDR1 SGHVS, CDR2 FQNEAQ. The CDR3 covers 16 residues. Trimming took 5 bases from V and 1 from J; bases not matched to a gene: 6. This chain's CDR3 is CASSLTGTSGTDTQYF. Here the CDR3 DNA reads TGTGCCAGCAGCCTTACCGGGACTAGCGGCACAGATACGCAGTATTTT.

This chain joins TRBV28 and TRBJ1-2; D unclear. V gave up 6 bases and J gave up 6 bases, with 20 bases separating them. The CDR3 is 15 residues long. Germline V CDR1 and CDR2: MDHEN, SYDVKM. The DNA for the CDR3 is TGTGCCAGCAGCCTTTTTACATCGGGAGGAGATGGCTACACCTTC. Amino acid sequence: CASSLFTSGGDGYTF.

The CDR3 loop is CASSLARGVDQPQHF. The CDR3 DNA is TGTGCCAGCAGCTTAGCGCGGGGGGTGGATCAGCCCCAGCATTTT. This chain uses TRBV7-8 with TRBJ1-5; weak D call: TRBD1 (5 bases). The CDR3 consists of 15 residues. V was cut by 0 bases and J by 5 bases, with 11 bases left in between. Germline V gives CDR1 SGHVS, CDR2 FQNEAQ.

V gene TRBV10-1 combines with J gene TRBJ2-3; D gene unclear. The V and J ends lost 0 bases and 0 bases respectively, with 10 bases between them. CDR1 is WNHNN and CDR2 is SYGVQD in the germline V gene (reference sequence). The CDR3 length is 16 residues. The CDR3 coding sequence is TGCGCCAGCAGTGAGTCGGTACCCAGGAGCACAGATACGCAGTATTTT. Its protein is CASSESVPRSTDTQYF.

The CDR3 is CASSPPTRWSYNEQFF. In DNA form, the CDR3 reads TGTGCCAGCTCACCACCGACTAGGTGGTCCTACAATGAGCAGTTCTTC. The V and J genes are TRBV18 and TRBJ2-1, with D possibly being TRBD2 (6 bases). This CDR3 contains 16 residues. The germline V gene encodes CDR1 KGHSH and CDR2 LQKENI. V lost 0 bases to trimming and J lost 1 base, with 10 bases between them.

The chain recombines TRBV28 with TRBJ1-3; TRBD1 might be the D (5 bases). The V end lost 6 bases, the J end lost 1 base, and 22 bases lay between the germline ends. The CDR3 length is 18 residues. Germline loops: CDR1 MDHEN, CDR2 SYDVKM. The CDR3 here is CASRAAFLGGSSGNTIYF. DNA of the CDR3: TGTGCCAGCAGGGCCGCCTTCTTGGGGGGTTCATCTGGAAACACCATATATTTT.